The rows below give T cell receptor beta chains drawn from one sample of a study of beta chain features in type 1 diabetes. Assay: immunoSEQ multiplex PCR; the TCRdb copy retains only in-frame clones and omits some. The sample holds approximately 280,000 clones, approximately 16% seen once. Sequencing was performed on naive CD4+ T cells from blood. The origin of the receptors is a man younger than 35 with type 1 diabetes. The CDR3 runs from the conserved cysteine through the conserved F or W. The D gene is left open where the match is weak. Clone size is given for some rows only: seen once, a few or many times, or a class if the clone is expanded.

cdr3_nt	cdr3_aa	j_call	d_call	clone_size	v_call
TGTGCCAGCAGTTACTTCTACGAGCAGTACTTC	CASSYFYEQYF	TRBJ2-7	NA	few	TRBV28
TGTGCCTGGAGGGCTGGACTAGGTCCGCAAGAGACCCAGTACTTC	CAWRAGLGPQETQYF	TRBJ2-5	TRBD2	NA	TRBV30
TGTGCCATCAAAGGGTCGGGGGGCGGCGGGAGATCCCTAAGCTCCTACAATGAGCAGTTCTTC	CAIKGSGGGGRSLSSYNEQFF	TRBJ2-1	NA	NA	TRBV10-3
TGTGCCAGCAGCCTCCGGACAGGGGGTTATGGCTACACCTTC	CASSLRTGGYGYTF	TRBJ1-2	TRBD1	NA	TRBV28
TGTGCCAGCAGCGCGACAGGGGGCGGCAATCAGCCCCAGCATTTT	CASSATGGGNQPQHF	TRBJ1-5	TRBD1	NA	TRBV14
TGTGCCAGCAGCTTGCAGGGCTACGAGCAGTACTTC	CASSLQGYEQYF	TRBJ2-7	NA	NA	TRBV7-8
TGCAGCGTGGGACTTCTAGCCAAAAACATTCAGTACTTC	CSVGLLAKNIQYF	TRBJ2-4	NA	NA	TRBV29-1
TGCGCCAGCAGCTTTTTGGACAGGCGGTCGGAGACCCAGTACTTC	CASSFLDRRSETQYF	TRBJ2-5	TRBD1	NA	TRBV5-1
TGCGCCAGCAGCCGAGGAATAGCGGGAGCCCAAGAGACCCAGTACTTC	CASSRGIAGAQETQYF	TRBJ2-5	TRBD2	few	TRBV5-1
TGTGCCAGCGGTATCGGCGGGAGCCAGGCCGGGGAGCTGTTTTTT	CASGIGGSQAGELFF	TRBJ2-2	TRBD2	few	TRBV6-5
TGCGCCAGCAGCCAAATACGGACAGTTAGCACAGATACGCAGTATTTT	CASSQIRTVSTDTQYF	TRBJ2-3	NA	few	TRBV4-1
TGCGCCAGCAGCTTGGGCGCTAGCGGGAGATACACCGGGGAGCTGTTTTTT	CASSLGASGRYTGELFF	TRBJ2-2	TRBD2	NA	TRBV5-1
TGTGCCTGGAGGGAAACTACTGGGGGGGTGAATGAAAAACTGTTTTTT	CAWRETTGGVNEKLFF	TRBJ1-4	NA	few	TRBV30
TGTGCCAGTAGTATCGGTGACAGGGTAGTTGATACGCAGTATTTT	CASSIGDRVVDTQYF	TRBJ2-3	TRBD1	NA	TRBV19
TGTGCCTGGAGTCTAAGAAGCGGTGGCTACACCTTC	CAWSLRSGGYTF	TRBJ1-2	NA	few	TRBV30
TGCGCCAGCAGCCACCACCGGCGCGGGGACAGGGGCACAGATACGCAGTATTTT	CASSHHRRGDRGTDTQYF	TRBJ2-3	TRBD1	NA	TRBV4-3
TGTGCCAGCAGCTCAGACCCGGGACAGGCGTTCTATGGCTACACCTTC	CASSSDPGQAFYGYTF	TRBJ1-2	TRBD1	NA	TRBV11-2
TGCGCCAGCAGCTGGGCGGGGAGCACAGATACGCAGTATTTT	CASSWAGSTDTQYF	TRBJ2-3	NA	few	TRBV5-1
TGTGCCAGCAGTGAAGCGCCTCGGCAGGGAAACGAGCAGTACTTC	CASSEAPRQGNEQYF	TRBJ2-7	NA	NA	TRBV2
TGTGCCAGTCGGCGGGATCGCAGCACAGATACGCAGTATTTT	CASRRDRSTDTQYF	TRBJ2-3	NA	NA	TRBV6-5
TGCGCCAGCAGCCGATTAAACAACAGGGTGGGGAACACTGAAGCTTTCTTT	CASSRLNNRVGNTEAFF	TRBJ1-1	NA	NA	TRBV4-1
TGTGCCAGCAGCAAGGGAGCGGGAACGTACAATGAGCAGTTCTTC	CASSKGAGTYNEQFF	TRBJ2-1	TRBD2	NA	TRBV11-3
TGTGCCAGCAGTTTACAACAGGGCGAAAAACTGTTTTTT	CASSLQQGEKLFF	TRBJ1-4	NA	NA	TRBV28
TGTGCCAGCAAGGGGGATGACTATGGCTACACCTTC	CASKGDDYGYTF	TRBJ1-2	NA	NA	TRBV2
TGTGCCAGCAGCTTGGGCTACAGGGGATATGGCTACACCTTC	CASSLGYRGYGYTF	TRBJ1-2	TRBD1	few	TRBV5-1
TGTGCCAGCACCGTAAATTCCGGGGAGCTGTTTTTT	CASTVNSGELFF	TRBJ2-2	NA	few	TRBV7-2
TGTGCCAGCAGCCGGGACAGGATCAATCAGCCCCAGCATTTT	CASSRDRINQPQHF	TRBJ1-5	TRBD1	NA	TRBV28
TGTGCCTGGAGTGTAAGCGGGGGGCGGTATAATGGCTACACCTTC	CAWSVSGGRYNGYTF	TRBJ1-2	NA	NA	TRBV30
TGCGCCAGCAGCTCCTCCCCGGGACATACGGAAGGCTACACCTTC	CASSSSPGHTEGYTF	TRBJ1-2	NA	NA	TRBV5-1
TGCGCCAGCAGCTTGTCGCAGGTCACAGATACGCAGTATTTT	CASSLSQVTDTQYF	TRBJ2-3	NA	NA	TRBV5-1
TGTGCCAGCAGTTTACGTACCCTGACAGCTGGCTACACCTTC	CASSLRTLTAGYTF	TRBJ1-2	NA	NA	TRBV28
TGTGCCAGCAGCTCCTGGGGGGGCGCGGACGAGCAGTACTTC	CASSSWGGADEQYF	TRBJ2-7	NA	NA	TRBV7-2
TGTGCCACCAGCAGAAGGACAGGGCGCGAGCAGTACTTC	CATSRRTGREQYF	TRBJ2-7	TRBD1	NA	TRBV15
TGTGCCAGCAGCTTGGCAGGATTGAGAGAGACCCAGTACTTC	CASSLAGLRETQYF	TRBJ2-5	NA	NA	TRBV5-4
TGTGCCAGCAGCACACCTGCAGATACGCAGTATTTT	CASSTPADTQYF	TRBJ2-3	NA	few	TRBV9
TGCGCCAGCAGCTCGGACAGCTCCTACAATGAGCAGTTCTTC	CASSSDSSYNEQFF	TRBJ2-1	NA	few	TRBV5-1
TGCGCCAGCAGCCAGACCTCGGCTAGCGGGTCTCGCGAGCAGTACTTC	CASSQTSASGSREQYF	TRBJ2-7	TRBD2	NA	TRBV4-1
TGTGCCAGCAGCGGCCGAACAGGGATCTCCTACAATGAGCAGTTCTTC	CASSGRTGISYNEQFF	TRBJ2-1	NA	NA	TRBV7-2
TGTGCCATCAGTGAGCAGGGGAAAGAGACCCAGTACTTC	CAISEQGKETQYF	TRBJ2-5	NA	NA	TRBV10-3
TGTGCCAGCAGTTCCCTTCGGGGGGATGGCTACACCTTC	CASSSLRGDGYTF	TRBJ1-2	NA	NA	TRBV6-6
TGTGCCAGTGGCGGGGGACAGGGGCACAATGAGCAGTTCTTC	CASGGGQGHNEQFF	TRBJ2-1	TRBD1	NA	TRBV27
TGTGCCAGCAGTAGCCCGACAGGGGACAATGAGCAGTTCTTC	CASSSPTGDNEQFF	TRBJ2-1	TRBD1	few	TRBV5-4
TGCGCCAGCAGCTTGGCAGGATTCTACGAGCAGTACTTC	CASSLAGFYEQYF	TRBJ2-7	NA	few	TRBV5-1
TGTGCCTCCCGGCCCGATACAGGGACCACCGGGGAGCTGTTTTTT	CASRPDTGTTGELFF	TRBJ2-2	NA	few	TRBV30
TGTGCCTCCTTAAAGATGGGAGCGGATAAATTCACAGATACGCAGTATTTT	CASLKMGADKFTDTQYF	TRBJ2-3	NA	few	TRBV30
TGCGCCAGCAGCACCGGGACTACCCTTTCAAGCTCCTACAATGAGCAGTTCTTC	CASSTGTTLSSSYNEQFF	TRBJ2-1	TRBD2	few	TRBV5-1
TGTGCCAGCAGCTCGACAGATAGGTCCTACAATGAGCAGTTCTTC	CASSSTDRSYNEQFF	TRBJ2-1	NA	few	TRBV5-4
TGTGCCAGCAGCTTAGATTGGGCAGGGGGGCTTCAGTACTTC	CASSLDWAGGLQYF	TRBJ2-7	NA	NA	TRBV11-2
TGTGCCATCAGTGACCGGGACACCATATATTTT	CAISDRDTIYF	TRBJ1-3	NA	NA	TRBV10-3
TGTGCCAGTAGCCAGGGGTTGGCTCAGCCCCAGCATTTT	CASSQGLAQPQHF	TRBJ1-5	NA	NA	TRBV19
TGTGCCAGCAGCTTACAGACGTACTCAGCGGCACAAGAGACCCAGTACTTC	CASSLQTYSAAQETQYF	TRBJ2-5	NA	few	TRBV7-8
TGTGCCAGCAGCCAAGACCTGGGACTAGCGATGAACGAGCAGTACTTC	CASSQDLGLAMNEQYF	TRBJ2-7	TRBD2	NA	TRBV7-9
TGTGCCAGCAGCTACAGACAGGGTTTGGGTGAAAAACTGTTTTTT	CASSYRQGLGEKLFF	TRBJ1-4	TRBD1	few	TRBV7-2
TGTGCCAGCAGCCAAGTTCGGAGTACGCAGTATTTT	CASSQVRSTQYF	TRBJ2-3	NA	NA	TRBV14
TGCACCAGCAGCCAAGCGCGTATCACAGGGGGTGGAACTGAAGCTTTCTTT	CTSSQARITGGGTEAFF	TRBJ1-1	NA	NA	TRBV1
TGTGCCATCAGGGGACAGGTGGGAGAGACCCAGTACTTC	CAIRGQVGETQYF	TRBJ2-5	TRBD1	few	TRBV10-3
TGTGCCAGCTCACTGAGCGAGACCTACGAGCAGTACTTC	CASSLSETYEQYF	TRBJ2-7	NA	few	TRBV18
TGTGCCAGCAGGGACAGGGGGCTGGGGACTGAAGCTTTCTTT	CASRDRGLGTEAFF	TRBJ1-1	TRBD1	few	TRBV2
TGTGCCAGCAGCTTGTCCCGGGGGACAGCCTCCTACGAGCAGTACTTC	CASSLSRGTASYEQYF	TRBJ2-7	NA	few	TRBV7-9